This TCR beta chain is drawn from a study of T cells after yellow fever vaccination. General observations from the study: Post-booster repertoires again held most primary-vaccination clones (approximately 96% CD4, roughly 88% CD8). Repertoires sorted by FACS could include abundant clonotypes that are contaminants from the bulk population. The study found a weaker secondary response that peaked faster, day 5 versus 15.

CDR3 size: 11 residues. Germline lookup yields CDR1 SGHRS and CDR2 YFSETQ. V lost 0 bases, J lost 14 bases, and 9 bases lay in between. This clonotype was seen only a few times. Its antigen is undetermined. 5'RACE template switching produced TCR cDNA carrying a universal primer site and UMIs. Using its own MiXCR run on the 5' RACE reads, TCRdb lists one record per CDR3 protein. The sample lists 620,000 or so distinct CDR3 sequences, 9% to 15% seen once, with around 14% in the top ten. This sample comprised PBMCs, obtained on the day of the yellow fever booster vaccination. This TCR was sampled from a man aged 25 to 45 who received the YFV17D yellow fever vaccine. The chain couples TRBV5-1 to TRBJ2-1; D remains ambiguous. CDR3 sequence: CASSLEHTEFF. In DNA form, the CDR3 reads TGCGCCAGCAGCTTGGAGCATACGGAGTTCTTC. Full variable domain (rest looked up from reference TRBV5-1 and TRBJ2-1): KAGVTQTPRYLIKTRGQQVTLSCSPISGHRSVSWYQQTPGQGLQFLFEYFSETQRNKGNFPGRFSGRQFSNSRSEMNVSTLELGDSALYLCASSLEHTEFFGPGTRLTVL.